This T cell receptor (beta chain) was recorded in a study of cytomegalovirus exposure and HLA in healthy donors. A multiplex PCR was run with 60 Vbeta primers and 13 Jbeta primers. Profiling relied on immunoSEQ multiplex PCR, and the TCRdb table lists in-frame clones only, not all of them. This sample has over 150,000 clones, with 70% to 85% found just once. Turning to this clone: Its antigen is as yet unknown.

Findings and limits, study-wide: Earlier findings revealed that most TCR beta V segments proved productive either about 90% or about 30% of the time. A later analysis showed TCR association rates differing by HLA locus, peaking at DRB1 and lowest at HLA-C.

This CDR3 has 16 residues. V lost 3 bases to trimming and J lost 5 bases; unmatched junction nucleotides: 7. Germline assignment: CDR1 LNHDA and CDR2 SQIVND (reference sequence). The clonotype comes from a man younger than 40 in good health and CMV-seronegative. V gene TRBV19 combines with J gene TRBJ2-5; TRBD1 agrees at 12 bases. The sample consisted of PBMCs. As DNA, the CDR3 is TGTGCCAGTAGTATGGGGACAGGGGGCGCCGGGGAGACCCAGTACTTC. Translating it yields CASSMGTGGAGETQYF. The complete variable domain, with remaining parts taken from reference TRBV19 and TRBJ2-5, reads DGGITQSPKYLFRKEGQNVTLSCEQNLNHDAMYWYRQDPGQGLRLIYYSQIVNDFQKGDIAEGYSVSREKKESFPLTVTSAQKNPTAFYLCASSMGTGGAGETQYFGPGTRLLVL.